This T cell receptor (beta chain) stems from a study of T cells in Graves' hyperthyroidism and ophthalmopathy. Germline V gives CDR1 DFQATT, CDR2 SNEGSKA (reference sequence). J lost 5 bases, V lost 1 base, and 7 bases had no gene match. The CDR3 sequence is 15 residues long. It was RNA transcripts that yielded the amplified TCR beta CDR3 regions. In the first-round RT-PCR of the TCR CDR3, the HTBI primer set was used. MiXCR was run by TCRdb on the multiplex PCR reads, yielding one entry per CDR3 protein. The sample shows about 260,000 distinct CDR3 sequences, roughly 22% of them seen only once. This clonotype has at least ten counts. The antigen is unknown. Study outcomes and limitations: In simple terms, a model built on 13 V-J features told ophthalmopathy apart from stable hyperthyroidism.

This chain links TRBV20-1 with TRBJ2-7, with 11 bases fitting TRBD2. This sequence originates from a man aged 25-40 years with Graves' ophthalmopathy. The sequenced material came from blood. The CDR3 is CSARVPLAGVNEQYF. CDR3 nucleotides: TGCAGTGCTAGAGTTCCACTAGCGGGAGTCAACGAGCAGTACTTC.